This is a list of T cell receptor beta chains from one sample in a study of vaccination and CD4 T cells after COVID-19. TCRdb re-analysed the PCR reads in MiXCR, keeping a single row per CDR3 protein. Among 12,000 to 15,000 distinct CDR3 sequences, 55% to 75% were seen once, and the ten largest hold around 14%. No cognate antigen is known for these TCRs. Sequencing input: CD4+ T cells from blood, cultured in vitro. These receptors originate from a human donor who had recovered from COVID-19. CDR3s leave out the opening cysteine and the closing phenylalanine or tryptophan.

v_gene: TRBV20-1
j_gene: TRBJ2-7
CDR3aa: SAEYPGLAGGSEQY

v_gene: TRBV29-1
j_gene: TRBJ1-2
CDR3aa: SGGQGAGGYT

v_gene: TRBV6-2/TRBV6-3
j_gene: TRBJ2-1
CDR3aa: ASSYSSSRPGGNGQF

v_gene: TRBV28
j_gene: TRBJ2-1
CDR3aa: ASSLPSGNSYNEQF

v_gene: TRBV19
j_gene: TRBJ1-5
CDR3aa: ASSTRDREGQPQH

v_gene: TRBV20-1
j_gene: TRBJ2-5
CDR3aa: SAQTDDQETQY

v_gene: TRBV2
j_gene: TRBJ1-2
CDR3aa: ASSQKTGTGNGYT

v_gene: TRBV10-1
j_gene: TRBJ1-2
CDR3aa: ASSFDRVYGYT

v_gene: TRBV18
j_gene: TRBJ1-6
CDR3aa: ASSPVDRGNSPLH

v_gene: TRBV7-8
j_gene: TRBJ1-2
CDR3aa: ASSLSRDHYGYT

v_gene: TRBV28
j_gene: TRBJ1-2
CDR3aa: ASSPPGDYGYT

v_gene: TRBV7-9
j_gene: TRBJ1-6
CDR3aa: ASSLAGGGTGFNNSPLH

v_gene: TRBV7-3
j_gene: TRBJ2-2
CDR3aa: ASSPVAGGTGELF

v_gene: TRBV7-2
j_gene: TRBJ1-5
CDR3aa: ASSRQGMGQPQH

v_gene: TRBV7-9
j_gene: TRBJ2-3
CDR3aa: ASSSTSGSPDTQY

v_gene: TRBV4-1
j_gene: TRBJ2-7
CDR3aa: ASSRGEYEQY

v_gene: TRBV6-1
j_gene: TRBJ1-5
CDR3aa: ASSEQLGNQPQH

v_gene: TRBV7-2
j_gene: TRBJ1-5
CDR3aa: ASSLSQGGGSQPQH

v_gene: TRBV19
j_gene: TRBJ1-6
CDR3aa: ASSPTGGVDSPLH

v_gene: TRBV20-1
j_gene: TRBJ2-7
CDR3aa: SAPTLGQGGPNSYEQY

v_gene: TRBV25-1
j_gene: TRBJ2-3
CDR3aa: ASSEWLAGEGFGADTQY

v_gene: TRBV10-1
j_gene: TRBJ2-3
CDR3aa: ASSVLEGTRDTQY

v_gene: TRBV7-2
j_gene: TRBJ2-7
CDR3aa: ASSLAQGATYEQY

v_gene: TRBV28
j_gene: TRBJ2-3
CDR3aa: ASRGGTEDTQY